This passage covers 17 T cell receptor beta chains from one sample sequenced in a study of T cells in Graves' hyperthyroidism and ophthalmopathy. TCR beta CDR3 region amplification was performed from RNA transcripts. An initial round of RT-PCR targeting the TCR CDR3 relied on the HTBI primer set. TCRdb fed the multiplex PCR reads into MiXCR, producing one record per CDR3 protein. The table has about 260,000 distinct CDR3 sequences, over 20% seen once; the top ten hold about 60%. The sample comprised blood. Source of these receptors: a man aged 25-40 years with Graves' ophthalmopathy.

The sample holds a few counts of this clonotype. The J gene is TRBJ2-4, the V gene TRBV29-1, with 8 bases aligning to TRBD2. The germline gives CDR1 SQVTM, CDR2 ANQGSEA. Trimming at V came to 5 bases and at J to 3 bases, leaving 6 bases not matched to a gene. The CDR3 is 14 amino acids. The CDR3 sequence is CSVLQRESKNIQYF. CDR3 sequence (DNA): TGCAGCGTTTTACAGCGGGAGAGCAAAAACATTCAGTACTTC.

This chain connects TRBV10-2 to TRBJ2-3; possible D gene TRBD1, 5 bases. V gave up 6 bases and J gave up 4 bases, with 14 bases separating them. Germline V lookup: CDR1 WSHSY, CDR2 SAAADI. The CDR3 contains 14 residues. The CDR3 bases are TGCGCCAGCAGGCCCTTGGGCAGGGCAGATACGCAGTATTTT. It yields the protein CASRPLGRADTQYF.

V usage is TRBV28 and J usage is TRBJ2-7; 7 nucleotides align to TRBD2. There are 20 residues in the CDR3. V shed 6 bases and J 2 bases; nucleotides not matched to a gene: 25. Germline loops: CDR1 MDHEN, CDR2 SYDVKM. The CDR3 spells CASSQTPLALPAPGTYEQYF. CDR3 DNA sequence: TGTGCCAGCAGCCAAACCCCACTAGCGCTACCCGCACCTGGAACCTACGAGCAGTACTTC. Variable domain in full (rest from reference TRBV28 and TRBJ2-7): DVKVTQSSRYLVKRTGEKVFLECVQDMDHENMFWYRQDPGLGLRLIYFSYDVKMKEKGDIPEGYSVSREKKERFSLILESASTNQTSMYLCASSQTPLALPAPGTYEQYFGPGTRLTVT.

The rearrangement links TRBV28 to TRBJ2-3; the D is unclear. CDR3 length equals 14 residues. Germline V gene data show CDR1 as MDHEN and CDR2 as SYDVKM. Trimming shortened V by 5 bases and J by 1 base, and 10 bases separated the two germline ends. This CDR3 reads CASSERAGTDTQYF. In DNA form, the CDR3 reads TGTGCCAGCAGTGAAAGGGCGGGCACAGATACGCAGTATTTT.

This clonotype occurred many times. V gene TRBV12-3 or TRBV12-4 combines with J gene TRBJ1-2, with 7 bases identical to TRBD1. Trimming cost V 8 bases and J 4 bases; bases outside gene matches: 1. The CDR3 loop spans 11 amino acids. As DNA, the CDR3 is TGTGCCAGCGGACAGGCCTATGGCTACACCTTC. Translating it yields CASGQAYGYTF.

About this clonotype: A much more abundant neighbour one base away suggests this may be a read error. V usage is TRBV12-3 or TRBV12-4 and J usage is TRBJ1-5; TRBD1 matches at 10 bases. The CDR3 is 17 amino acids. The V gene end was trimmed by 3 bases and the J gene end by 1 base; junction bases not matched to a gene: 6. CDR3 DNA sequence: TGTGCCAGCAGTTTTGGGACAGGGGCGGGGAGCAATCAGCCCCAGCATTTT. Its protein is CASSFGTGAGSNQPQHF.

In its sample, this clonotype was seen many times. This sequence joins TRBV11-3 and TRBJ2-1, with 13 positions matching TRBD2. This CDR3 is 19 amino acids long. V lost 5 bases, J lost 5 bases, and 15 bases stayed unmatched. Germline V lookup: CDR1 SGHNT, CDR2 YENEEA. The CDR3 sequence: CASSPRRTSGSRKHNEQFF. In nucleotides, the CDR3 is TGTGCCAGCAGCCCTAGGAGGACTAGCGGGAGCAGGAAGCACAATGAGCAGTTCTTC.

A few counts support this clonotype. The CDR3: CASRRDNRATDTQYF. CDR3 bases: TGTGCCAGCAGGCGTGACAATAGGGCCACAGATACGCAGTATTTT. The chain combines TRBV7-9 with TRBJ2-3; D uncertain. Germline V lookup: CDR1 SEHNR, CDR2 FQNEAQ (reference sequence). The CDR3 is 15 residues long. V gave up 6 bases and J gave up 2 bases, with 15 bases separating them. Based on the CDR3 plus reference TRBV7-9 and TRBJ2-3, the full variable domain is DTGVSQNPRHKITKRGQNVTFRCDPISEHNRLYWYRQTLGQGPEFLTYFQNEAQLEKSRLLSDRFSAERPKGSFSTLEIQRTEQGDSAMYLCASRRDNRATDTQYFGPGTRLTVL.

V usage is TRBV20-1 and J usage is TRBJ2-2; D remains unclear. Trimming took 6 bases from V and 4 from J, leaving 12 bases between them. Germline CDR1 DFQATT, CDR2 SNEGSKA (reference sequence). CDR3 size: 13 residues. Here the CDR3 reads CSANDGFTGELFF. CDR3 DNA: TGCAGTGCCAACGACGGTTTCACCGGGGAGCTGTTTTTT.

In this sample, this clonotype turned up a few times. The chain has TRBV18 and TRBJ1-2; no clear D. The CDR3 runs 14 residues. Deletions cut 1 base from V and 2 bases from J, with 8 bases between. Germline CDR1 and CDR2: KGHSH and LQKENI. In DNA form, the CDR3 reads TGTGCCAGCTCACCACAGGCAGGAAACTATGGCTACACCTTC. As protein: CASSPQAGNYGYTF.

This clonotype occurred many times. The CDR3 region has the DNA TGTGCCAGCAGACCGAAGATGGTGGCCAGGTCCTACGAGCAGTACTTC. Its translation: CASRPKMVARSYEQYF. The V gene is TRBV7-2, the J gene TRBJ2-7, with D hard to call. The V gene lost 6 bases and the J gene lost 1 base, with 19 bases spanning the gap. CDR1 is SGHTA and CDR2 is FQGNSA in the germline V gene. There are 16 residues in the CDR3.

This clonotype was seen a handful of times. The V call is TRBV6-6, the J call TRBJ2-7, with a weak D call TRBD1 (5 bases). There are 14 residues in the CDR3. Per the germline V gene, CDR1 is MNHNY and CDR2 is SVGAGI (reference sequence). The V and J ends lost 0 bases and 3 bases respectively, with 9 bases between them. CDR3 nucleotide sequence: TGTGCCAGCAGTTACTCGGGGCCCAGCTACGAGCAGTACTTC. Protein: CASSYSGPSYEQYF.

This chain links TRBV19 with TRBJ2-5; 8 bases map to TRBD1. The CDR3 runs 15 residues. The J segment lost 5 bases and the V segment lost 7 bases, leaving 12 bases of the junction unmatched. CDR1 and CDR2 (germline): LNHDA, SQIVND (reference sequence). CDR3 DNA: TGTGCCAGTAAGCCGACAGGGGAGGTTTGGGAGACCCAGTACTTC. Translating gives CASKPTGEVWETQYF.

This clonotype was seen many times. The rearrangement joins TRBV12-3 or TRBV12-4 to TRBJ2-3, with 8 bases aligning to TRBD2. With 6 bases clipped from V and 6 bases from J, the junction kept 17 bases outside the gene matches. The CDR3 has 17 residues. The CDR3 DNA reads TGTGCCAGCAGGACCCGAGGGAGGGCGGGAGGATACGATACGCAGTATTTT. Encoded protein: CASRTRGRAGGYDTQYF.

This clonotype was picked up many times. The J gene is TRBJ2-7, the V gene TRBV6-2 or TRBV6-3; 11 bases fit TRBD2. The CDR3 totals 17 residues. Germline lookup yields CDR1 MNHEY and CDR2 SVGEGT. The ends lost 0 bases at V and 4 bases at J; junction bases unmatched: 8. In nucleotides, the CDR3 is TGTGCCAGCAGTTACTCTCCAACTAGCGGGAGTTTGTACGAGCAGTACTTC. Amino acids: CASSYSPTSGSLYEQYF.

This clonotype was seen ten or more times. This chain links TRBV3-1 with TRBJ1-1, with a tentative D call TRBD1 (5 bases). This CDR3 contains 16 residues. Looked up from germline, CDR1 is LGHDT and CDR2 is YNNKEL (reference sequence). V was clipped by 1 base and J by 0 bases, with 12 bases between them. Here the CDR3 DNA reads TGTGCCAGCAGCCAAGGGCGGGACGGCATGAACACTGAAGCTTTCTTT. It translates to CASSQGRDGMNTEAFF.

This clonotype has more than one count but fewer than ten. The CDR3 DNA reads as TGCAGCGTTGTGGTGTACGGTAATCAGCCCCAGCATTTT. It encodes CSVVVYGNQPQHF. V usage is TRBV29-1 and J usage is TRBJ1-5; D is unclear. Germline V gene sequence: CDR1 SQVTM, CDR2 ANQGSEA. This CDR3 comprises 13 residues. V was pared by 4 bases and J by 4 bases, with 11 bases between.